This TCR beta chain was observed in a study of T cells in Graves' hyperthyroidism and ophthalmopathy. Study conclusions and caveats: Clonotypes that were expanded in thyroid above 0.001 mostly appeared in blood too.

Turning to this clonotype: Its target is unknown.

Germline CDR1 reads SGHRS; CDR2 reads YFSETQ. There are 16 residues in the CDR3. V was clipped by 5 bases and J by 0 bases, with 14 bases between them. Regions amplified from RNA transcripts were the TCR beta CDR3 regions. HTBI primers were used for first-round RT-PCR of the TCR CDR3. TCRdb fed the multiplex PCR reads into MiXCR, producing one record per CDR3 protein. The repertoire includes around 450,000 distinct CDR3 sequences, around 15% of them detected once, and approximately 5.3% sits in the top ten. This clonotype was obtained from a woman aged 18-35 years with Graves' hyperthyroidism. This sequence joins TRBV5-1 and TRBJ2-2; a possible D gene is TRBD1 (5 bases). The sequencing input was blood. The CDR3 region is CASSKTRVANTGELFF. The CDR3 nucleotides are TGCGCCAGCAGTAAAACCAGGGTCGCGAACACCGGGGAGCTGTTTTTT.